A selection of T cell receptor beta chains follows, all from one sample in a study of T cells in Graves' hyperthyroidism and ophthalmopathy. TCRdb re-derived calls from the multiplex PCR reads in MiXCR, one entry per CDR3 protein. Of about 560,000 distinct CDR3 sequences listed, about half are singletons. The sequenced sample was peripheral blood or thyroid tissue (not recorded which). These receptors all stem from a woman under 30 with Graves' hyperthyroidism. CDR3s leave out the opening cysteine and the closing phenylalanine or tryptophan. Fields, in order: J gene, clone size, V gene, CDR3 protein. Expanded clones are given a class, and other clones once, few, many or no size at all.

TRBJ2-7 | few | TRBV7-2 | ASSYVGFYEQY
TRBJ1-5 | . | TRBV20-1 | SARPPGQRNQPQH
TRBJ2-7 | few | TRBV20-1 | SVQQGATYEQY
TRBJ2-6 | many | TRBV9 | ASSVGDIRSGANVLT
TRBJ2-5 | once | TRBV7-2 | ASSQIAGEETQY
TRBJ1-5 | . | TRBV29-1 | SVTGNSNQPKH
TRBJ1-2 | many | TRBV20-1 | SAGTGPLNYGYT
TRBJ1-2 | many | TRBV25-1 | ASSEGRGGYT
TRBJ1-2 | . | TRBV29-1 | SVRRGYT
TRBJ1-6 | once | TRBV25-1 | ASAGLARSNSPLH
TRBJ2-7 | many | TRBV29-1 | SVGGGGLAYYEQY
. | . | TRBV7-9 | ASSLRVDEQF
TRBJ1-5 | many | TRBV2 | ASSELAGYSNQPQH
TRBJ2-2 | . | TRBV2 | ASSPPSMNTGELF
TRBJ2-7 | few | TRBV2 | ASSETGGNEQY
TRBJ1-2 | . | TRBV20-1 | SARLGQGSSYYGYT
TRBJ2-7 | . | TRBV15 | ATSRTGTGGSEQY
TRBJ1-4 | . | TRBV24-1 | ASSVVGGMGEKLF
TRBJ2-1 | . | TRBV7-2 | ASSLRTGLYNEQF
TRBJ2-7 | few | TRBV11-3 | ASSAKEGNEQY
TRBJ1-4 | . | TRBV2 | ASSEVGARNTEKLF
TRBJ1-1 | . | TRBV20-1 | SARVGAVDTEAF
TRBJ1-1 | many | TRBV24-1 | ATSAGEDTEAF
TRBJ1-2 | . | TRBV7-4 | ASSSGYRASYGYT
TRBJ1-2 | . | TRBV29-1 | SVEVAGTGYNYGYT